The 22 T cell receptor beta chains in this list originate from one sample, sequenced in a study of Ad26.COV2.S vaccination and SARS-CoV-2 variants. Generated by immunoSEQ multiplex PCR, the TCRdb table keeps only in-frame clones and is missing some. This table has approximately 480,000 clones, 70% to 90% appearing once. Treatment here: about 20 received Ad26.COV2.S at low or high dose, single or two shots; five or six received placebo; per-sample allocation not given. All samples were drawn on day 63, counting from the first vaccine or placebo injection. Sequences were derived from peripheral blood, sampled in a trial of Ad26.COV2.S vaccine versus placebo. Every receptor here comes from a person aged 18-60 years who received the Ad26.COV2.S COVID-19 vaccine or a placebo.

The V call is TRBV19, the J call TRBJ1-2, with a possible D match to TRBD1 (6 bases). The V gene lost 0 bases and the J gene lost 5 bases, with 10 bases spanning the gap. The CDR3 is made up of 14 amino acids. Germline V gene data show CDR1 as LNHDA and CDR2 as SQIVND (reference sequence). CDR3 sequence: CASSIEAGEYGYTF. The CDR3 coding sequence is TGTGCCAGTAGTATAGAGGCAGGGGAATATGGCTACACCTTC.

The chain employs TRBV25-1 and TRBJ1-2; TRBD1 is a possible D gene (5 bases). The V gene lost 1 base and the J gene lost 4 bases, with 16 bases spanning the gap. Germline V gives CDR1 MGHDK, CDR2 SYGVNS. CDR3 length: 16 residues. In DNA, the CDR3 is TGTGCCAGCAGTGAATTGGACCCAGGGCCGGCCTATGGCTACACCTTC. Protein product: CASSELDPGPAYGYTF.

This chain's CDR3 is CASSFGQGGTDTQYF. The CDR3 coding sequence is TGTGCCAGCAGCTTCGGACAGGGGGGCACAGATACGCAGTATTTT. The chain combines TRBV13 with TRBJ2-3, with 10 bases aligning to TRBD1. Germline lookup yields CDR1 PRHDT and CDR2 FYEKMQ (reference sequence). V gave up 3 bases and J gave up 1 base; unmatched junction bases: 1. The length of the CDR3 is 15 residues.

This clone turned up a few times. At one end the junction does not follow the germline gene, possibly because of a read error. The V and J genes are TRBV14 and TRBJ2-2; a weak D match, TRBD2 (6 bases). There are 12 residues in the CDR3. CDR1 SGHDN and CDR2 FVKESK come from the germline V gene. The CDR3 nucleotides read TGTGCCAGCAGCCTCGACGCCGGGGGGCTGTTTTTT. It encodes CASSLDAGGLFF.

The chain uses TRBV4-3 and TRBJ2-5; TRBD1 aligns across 7 bases. CDR1 LGHNA and CDR2 YSLEER come from the germline V gene. The V gene end was trimmed by 0 bases and the J gene end by 5 bases; junction bases not matched to a gene: 6. This CDR3 comprises 15 residues. The CDR3 spells CASSQDRTGWETQYF. CDR3 sequence (DNA): TGCGCCAGCAGCCAAGACCGGACAGGATGGGAGACCCAGTACTTC.

The V gene is TRBV11-2, the J gene TRBJ2-1; D might be TRBD2 (6 bases). Between the trimmed V and J ends, which lost 3 bases and 8 bases, there was a span of 17 bases. The CDR3 is made up of 15 amino acids. Germline V CDR1 and CDR2: SGHAT, FQNNGV. The CDR3 sequence: CASSFWGVFSDEQFF. The CDR3 DNA sequence: TGTGCCAGCAGCTTCTGGGGGGTCTTTTCGGATGAGCAGTTCTTC.

This clone has just one count. The rearrangement joins TRBV6-5 to TRBJ1-2; D call uncertain. Deletions cut 2 bases from V and 6 bases from J, with 16 bases between. Germline lookup yields CDR1 MNHEY and CDR2 SVGAGI. This CDR3 is 15 amino acids long. The DNA of the CDR3 is TGTGCCAGCAGTTACGGGCAAGATGGCATGAATGGCTACACCTTC. Translated, it gives CASSYGQDGMNGYTF.

CDR3 nucleotides: TGTGCCAGCAGCCAGGTCGCCGAATGGGGGGCCAAAAACATTCAGTACTTC. This translates into CASSQVAEWGAKNIQYF. The chain joins TRBV4-2 to TRBJ2-4; TRBD1 or TRBD2 may be the D gene (5 bases each). Trimming stripped 3 bases from V and 1 base from J, with 16 bases between. In germline, CDR1 is LGHNA, CDR2 YNFKEQ. The CDR3 consists of 17 residues.

The rearrangement joins TRBV6-2 or TRBV6-3 to TRBJ1-1, with 7 bases that match TRBD1. Trimming cost V 5 bases and J 6 bases; bases outside gene matches: 9. Germline V lookup: CDR1 MNHEY, CDR2 SVGEGT. CDR3 size: 14 residues. This chain's CDR3 is CASSIEQGFSEAFF. CDR3 DNA: TGTGCCAGCAGTATTGAACAGGGGTTCTCTGAAGCTTTCTTT.

The J gene is TRBJ2-7, the V gene TRBV2; D is uncertain. The CDR3 has 13 amino acids. The V end lost 9 bases, the J end lost 2 bases, and 14 bases lay between the germline ends. Germline V gives CDR1 SNHLY, CDR2 FYNNEI. The CDR3 here is CARNTLEAYEQYF. CDR3 coding DNA: TGTGCCAGAAACACCCTGGAAGCCTACGAGCAGTACTTC.

The V and J genes are TRBV2 and TRBJ1-5; D unclear. Germline V CDR1 and CDR2: SNHLY, FYNNEI. V dropped 3 bases and J dropped 4 bases, with 7 bases sitting between them. The CDR3 length is 13 residues. In DNA form, the CDR3 reads TGTGCCAGCAGTGATAGCGGGAATCAGCCCCAGCATTTT. Its translation is CASSDSGNQPQHF.

V is TRBV19 and J is TRBJ2-1; D is unclear. Germline V gives CDR1 LNHDA, CDR2 SQIVND (reference sequence). CDR3 size: 14 residues. V gave up 2 bases and J gave up 4 bases, with 9 bases separating them. CDR3 DNA: TGTGCCAGTAGTATAAGGCCTCTATACAATGAGCAGTTCTTC. It yields the protein CASSIRPLYNEQFF.

V usage is TRBV6-5 and J usage is TRBJ1-6, with unresolved D. V shed 7 bases and J shed 9 bases, with 19 bases lying between them. Germline CDR1 MNHEY, CDR2 SVGAGI. This CDR3 contains 15 residues. The CDR3 here is CASNTAATPSSPLHF. The CDR3 coding sequence is TGTGCCAGCAATACAGCCGCTACCCCCTCTTCACCCCTCCACTTT.

This clone was counted many times. The V gene is TRBV18, the J gene TRBJ1-6, with a weak D call TRBD1 (5 bases). Trimming left V 5 bases short and J 5 bases short, with 16 bases between. Germline V gene sequence: CDR1 KGHSH, CDR2 LQKENI. The CDR3 sequence is 16 residues long. The CDR3 protein is CASSSLQASNNSPLHF. CDR3 DNA sequence: TGTGCCAGCTCATCGCTACAGGCATCAAATAATTCACCCCTCCACTTT.

The chain employs TRBV30 and TRBJ1-2; maybe TRBD1 (5 bases). The V gene lost 4 bases and the J gene lost 1 base, with 10 bases spanning the gap. There are 13 residues in the CDR3. Germline CDR1 reads GTSNPN; CDR2 reads SVGIG (reference sequence). The CDR3 DNA follows: TGTGCCTGGAACGACGGGGGTAACTATGGCTACACCTTC. The encoded protein is CAWNDGGNYGYTF. Drawing the rest from reference TRBV30 and TRBJ1-2, the complete variable domain is SQTIHQWPATLVQPVGSPLSLECTVEGTSNPNLYWYRQAAGRGLQLLFYSVGIGQISSEVPQNLSASRPQDRQFILSSKKLLLSDSGFYLCAWNDGGNYGYTFGSGTRLTVV.

The sample holds a few counts of this clone. This chain connects TRBV5-5 to TRBJ2-6; no definite D call. Germline assignment: CDR1 SGHKS and CDR2 YYEKEE (reference sequence). This CDR3 is built from 15 residues. Between the trimmed V and J ends, which lost 2 bases and 0 bases, there was a span of 6 bases. CDR3 coding DNA: TGTGCCAGCAGCTTACTGAGCTCTGGGGCCAACGTCCTGACTTTC. Its translation: CASSLLSSGANVLTF.

The chain employs TRBV7-3 and TRBJ1-1; D is uncertain. V gave up 3 bases and J gave up 7 bases, with 12 bases separating them. The CDR3 has 13 residues. Germline V gene sequence: CDR1 SGHTA, CDR2 FQGTGA. The DNA for the CDR3 is TGTGCCAGCAGCTTGGTTTTGGGAGGTGAAGCTTTCTTT. This sequence encodes CASSLVLGGEAFF.

This clone has a single count. The chain employs TRBV27 and TRBJ2-1; no clear D. Germline loops: CDR1 MNHEY, CDR2 SMNVEV (reference sequence). The length of the CDR3 is 13 residues. V lost 5 bases to trimming and J lost 1 base, with 6 bases between them. The CDR3 sequence is CASSISSYNEQFF. CDR3 in DNA: TGTGCCAGCAGTATCTCGTCCTACAATGAGCAGTTCTTC.

The chain links TRBV28 to TRBJ2-4, with 8 positions matching TRBD1. This CDR3 is 15 amino acids long. CDR1 and CDR2 from the germline V gene are MDHEN and SYDVKM. The J segment lost 2 bases and the V segment lost 2 bases, leaving 2 bases of the junction unmatched. The CDR3 loop reads CASSLQGASKNIQYF. CDR3 nucleotide sequence: TGTGCCAGCAGTTTACAGGGGGCTTCCAAAAACATTCAGTACTTC.

CDR3 sequence: CASTRGQGYNEQFF. CDR3 DNA: TGTGCCAGCACCCGCGGACAGGGCTACAATGAGCAGTTCTTC. The chain has TRBV6-6 and TRBJ2-1, with 8 bases identical to TRBD1. Germline V lookup: CDR1 MNHNY, CDR2 SVGAGI (reference sequence). V was pared by 7 bases and J by 3 bases, with 5 bases of the junction left unmatched. This CDR3 has 14 residues.

The chain carries TRBV7-6 and TRBJ2-7; D could derive from TRBD1 or TRBD2 (6 bases each). Trimming left V 5 bases short and J 5 bases short, with 10 bases between. The CDR3 has 12 amino acids. Germline loops: CDR1 SGHVS, CDR2 FNYEAQ. Here the CDR3 DNA reads TGTGCCAGCAGCCCGAGGGGGGACGAGCAGTACTTC. Residues: CASSPRGDEQYF.

This clone was observed a single time. The chain is built from TRBV30 and TRBJ2-5; D may correspond to TRBD1 or TRBD2 (5 bases each). CDR1 GTSNPN and CDR2 SVGIG come from the germline V gene (reference sequence). The CDR3 contains 16 residues. The ends were cut back, 1 base at V and 4 bases at J, with 19 bases in the middle. The CDR3 DNA follows: TGTGCCTGGAGTGCCAACCGGGACGCCCGTGGAGAGACCCAGTACTTC. This gives the protein CAWSANRDARGETQYF.